This T cell receptor beta chain emerged from a study of blood T cells in healthy people across ages. The study's findings and limits: Investigators treated diversity estimates from one million T cells as underestimates. Across the age range, TCR beta diversity per million T cells fell in a roughly linear way.

The CDR3 loop spans 15 amino acids. Germline V gene lookup returns CDR1 MNHEY and CDR2 SVGAGI. Only a few counts were recorded for this clonotype. Its specificity is not known. Primed by a sample-barcoded 5' primer and a J-beta primer mix, a second PCR proceeded for roughly 6 to 12 cycles. Every cDNA molecule bore a tag from a template-switch adaptor containing 12 random nucleotides. Each sample provided no less than 2.5 million CDR3-containing paired-end reads. TCRdb passed the 5' RACE reads through MiXCR, listing each CDR3 protein once. The data show some 1.4 million distinct CDR3 sequences, around 39% seen once.

The rearrangement joins TRBV6-5 to TRBJ2-4; 11 nucleotides align to TRBD2. The better agreement between TRBJ2-7 and the DNA end casts doubt on the J call. The sample consisted of blood. This clonotype was sampled from a woman aged 18-35 years in good health. CDR3 sequence (DNA): TGTGCCAGCAGTACTAGCGGGAGTAGGTCCTACGAGCAGTACTTC. It codes for CASSTSGSRSYEQYF.